Here is one TCR beta chain with its context. This clonotype was picked up many times. The antigen this receptor binds is unknown. No much larger clonotype is one base removed from it; base qualities were not supplied. This record comes from a study of regulatory T cells in long-lasting Graves disease (dated by TCRdb to about 2021). For context, the study as a whole: Persistent Graves' disease was defined as persistently positive TSH receptor autoantibodies together with antithyroid drug treatment for over 5 years. Peripheral blood TCR sequencing and RNA sequencing compared persistent Graves' disease patients with newly diagnosed Graves' disease patients. The study was conducted in China and was registered as a clinical trial. A total of around 35 samples underwent TCR sequencing, from about 13 patients with persistent Graves' disease and roughly 20 patients with newly diagnosed Graves' disease. In the clinical cohort, patients with persistent Graves' disease had used antithyroid drugs for an average of about 9.3 years. What the research found in general, with its limitations: Compared with newly diagnosed patients, patients with persistent Graves' disease had lower TCR Shannon entropy and fewer highly expanded clones, which suggests clonal expansion. Persistent patients shared more public clonotypes among themselves (more than 2,500) than newly diagnosed patients did (about 970). Persistent disease showed preferential use of TRBV28, TRBJ1-2 and TRBJ2-5, whereas newly diagnosed disease favored TRBV20-1 and TRBJ2-1. Only the TCR beta chain was sequenced and analyzed. The study examined only peripheral blood because the primary lesion, thyroid tissue, could not be accessed. As a limitation, the authors acknowledged that the small sample size may reduce accuracy.

Library prep was done by multiplex PCR. Instrument used: Illumina HiSeq 4000. CDR3 regions were amplified by Arm-PCR with iRepertoire HTBI primers to construct TCR beta libraries. Before sequencing, the PCR products underwent gel purification. Under the source paper's analysis protocol: Across samples, 60 to 70 TRBV and around 15 TRBJ segments were identified and used for gene usage analysis of CDR3 amino acid clonotypes. COPE and FqMerger were used to merge the filtered high-quality paired reads into contigs. BLAST was used to align contigs to IMGT TRBV, TRBD and TRBJ reference genes, and CDR3 was defined according to IMGT. Highly expanded clones were defined as clonotypes with a frequency above 0.1%. Shannon entropy was used to measure repertoire diversity, and the Gini coefficient was used to measure V-J evenness. Public clonotypes were defined as clonotypes shared by more than one individual. Using fastp at Q25 and MiXCR, TCRdb reprocessed the public reads and kept productive beta chains. Identical CDR3 proteins give one entry, which carries the most common genes and DNA. TCRdb, not the authors, supplied the V and J calls. This sample is represented by approximately 500,000 distinct CDR3 sequences; around a fifth of them were singletons. Jointly, the top ten make up approximately 6.4% of the sample.

Trimming removed 3 bases from V and 0 bases from J; the gene matches leave 1 base unexplained. The CDR3, from cysteine to phenylalanine, totals 15 residues. The sequence is cut down to CDR3 DNA, 45 bases in frame from base 1. The CDR1 and CDR2 encoded by the germline V gene (reference sequence) are SEHNR and FQNEAQ. The sample's time point, from its label and the paper: persistent/refractory GD, antithyroid drugs over 5 years with positive TRAb. For both TCR sequencing and RNA sequencing, RNA was extracted from PBMCs using TRIzol. The diagnosis of Graves' disease was made according to American Thyroid Association guidelines. Recruitment of patients was carried out at an endocrinology department in Xi'an, China. Each patient gave approximately 8.8 milliliters of peripheral blood, collected in an EDTA anticoagulant tube. PBMCs were isolated by Ficoll Paque Plus density gradient separation without further T cell sorting. An Agilent 2100 Bioanalyzer and agarose gel were used to check RNA quality, while a NanoDrop 2000 measured RNA concentration.

Rearrangement joined TRBV7-9 to TRBJ2-7, with 11 middle bases fitting TRBD1. Material: peripheral blood mononuclear cells (PBMCs), obtained when the disease was refractory, from a patient treated with antithyroid drugs. This TCR came from a female donor with Graves disease. The CDR3 loop reads CASSFGQGASYEQYF. In nucleotides, the sequence is TGTGCCAGCAGCTTCGGACAGGGGGCCTCCTACGAGCAGTACTTC.